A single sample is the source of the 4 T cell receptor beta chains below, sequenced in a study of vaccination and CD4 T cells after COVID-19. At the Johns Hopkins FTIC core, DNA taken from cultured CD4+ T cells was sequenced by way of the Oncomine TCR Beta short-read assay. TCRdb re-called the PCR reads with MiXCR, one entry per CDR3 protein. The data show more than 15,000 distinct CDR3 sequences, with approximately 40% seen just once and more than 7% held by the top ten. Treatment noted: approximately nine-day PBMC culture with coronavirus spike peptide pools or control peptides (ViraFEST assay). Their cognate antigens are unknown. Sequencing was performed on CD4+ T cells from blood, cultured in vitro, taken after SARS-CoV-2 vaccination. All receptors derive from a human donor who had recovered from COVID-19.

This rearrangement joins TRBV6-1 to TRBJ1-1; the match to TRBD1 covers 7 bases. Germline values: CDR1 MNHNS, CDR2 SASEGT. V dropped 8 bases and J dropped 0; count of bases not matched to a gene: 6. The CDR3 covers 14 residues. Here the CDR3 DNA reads TGTGCCAGCGGTAACAGGGGTCTGAACACTGAAGCTTTCTTT. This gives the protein CASGNRGLNTEAFF.

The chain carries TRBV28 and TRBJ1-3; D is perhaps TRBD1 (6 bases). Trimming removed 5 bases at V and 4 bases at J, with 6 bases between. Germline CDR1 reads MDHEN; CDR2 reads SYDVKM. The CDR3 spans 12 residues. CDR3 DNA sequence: TGTGCCAGCAGTGACAGGGGAAACACCATATATTTT. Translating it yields CASSDRGNTIYF. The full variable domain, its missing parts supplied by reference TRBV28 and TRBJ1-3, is DVKVTQSSRYLVKRTGEKVFLECVQDMDHENMFWYRQDPGLGLRLIYFSYDVKMKEKGDIPEGYSVSREKKERFSLILESASTNQTSMYLCASSDRGNTIYFGEGSWLTVV.

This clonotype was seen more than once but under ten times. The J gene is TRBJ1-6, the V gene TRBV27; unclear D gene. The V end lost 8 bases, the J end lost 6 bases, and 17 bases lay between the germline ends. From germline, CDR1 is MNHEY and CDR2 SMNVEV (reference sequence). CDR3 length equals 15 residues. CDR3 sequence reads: CASRGGGRANSPLHF. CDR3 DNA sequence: TGTGCCAGCCGGGGTGGAGGCCGGGCTAATTCACCCCTCCACTTT.

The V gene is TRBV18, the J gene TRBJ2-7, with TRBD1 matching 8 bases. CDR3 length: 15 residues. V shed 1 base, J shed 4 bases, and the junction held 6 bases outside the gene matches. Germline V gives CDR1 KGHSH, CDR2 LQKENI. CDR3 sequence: CASSPQSGGGYEQYF. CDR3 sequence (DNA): TGTGCCAGCTCACCACAATCAGGGGGCGGATACGAGCAGTACTTC.